Here is one TCR beta chain with its context. The source of the sample is a study of blood T cell repertoires in COVID-19. On the study more broadly: The United States, Italy and Spain provided the acute and convalescent COVID-19 samples. T cells, B-cell-depleted T cells, or PBMCs provided the cDNA or gDNA that served as material.

The CDR3 consists of 14 residues. The germline V gene encodes CDR1 SEHNR and CDR2 FQNEAQ (reference sequence). Trimming shortened V by 3 bases and J by 4 bases, and 9 bases separated the two germline ends. Libraries were prepared by immunoSEQ multiplex PCR; TCRdb keeps only in-frame clonotypes and omits some of them. The sample has under 200,000 clones; approximately 80% are singletons. The receptor comes from a human donor in a cohort sampled during active COVID-19. Sequencing was done on a sample of peripheral blood. The V gene is TRBV7-9, the J gene TRBJ1-4; D unresolved. CDR3 sequence reads: CASSFRMDNEKLFF. CDR3 DNA sequence: TGTGCCAGCAGCTTCAGGATGGATAATGAAAAACTGTTTTTT.